A selection of T cell receptor beta chains follows, all from one sample in a study of tumor and adjacent non-tumor tissue in lung cancer. MiXCR was run by TCRdb on the multiplex PCR reads, yielding one entry per CDR3 protein. The table has about 67,000 distinct CDR3 sequences, 75% to 85% seen once. The material sequenced was distant non-tumor lung tissue. The receptors shown here come from a man aged 55 to 70 with non-small cell lung cancer. The CDR3 runs from the conserved cysteine through the conserved F or W. D genes are given only for firm matches. A clone size is listed for some rows: how often the clone was seen (once, few, many), or a class if it is expanded.

size	V	D	J	DNA	CDR3
NA	TRBV11-1	NA	TRBJ2-3	TGTACCAGCAGTCCCGAGACAGTGTTCACAGATACGCAGTATTTT	CTSSPETVFTDTQYF
NA	TRBV4-1	NA	TRBJ2-1	TGCGCCAGCAGCCAACCTCGGCTAGTAAGGTCCTACAATGAGAAGTTCTTC	CASSQPRLVRSYNEKFF
NA	TRBV11-1	TRBD1	TRBJ1-5	TGTGCCAGCAGTCCCGGGACAGGGTTCACAGATAGACAGCATTTT	CASSPGTGFTDRQHF
many	TRBV11-2	TRBD1	TRBJ2-5	TGTGCCAGCAGCCTACAACGGACAGGGAAGGAGACCCAGTACTTC	CASSLQRTGKETQYF
NA	TRBV29-1	TRBD1	TRBJ2-3	TGCAGCGTAGCCGACAGGGGAATCAATCAGCCCCAGTATTTT	CSVADRGINQPQYF
NA	TRBV29-1	NA	TRBJ1-1	TGCAGCGGATCAGGTGCGAGGGGCACTGGAGCTTTCTTT	CSGSGARGTGAFF
NA	TRBV29-1	TRBD2	TRBJ2-1	TGCAGCGGCTGGGGGGGGTACGGGAGCCCGCCATCGAGGAGCAATGAGCAGTTCTTC	CSGWGGYGSPPSRSNEQFF
NA	TRBV10-2	NA	TRBJ2-7	TGCTCCAGCAGTGAGTGGGATATAGCGGTCAAAAGCTCCTACGAGCAATACTTC	CSSSEWDIAVKSSYEQYF
NA	TRBV7-9	NA	TRBJ1-1	TGTGCCAGCAGATCCGGACAGCCTGAAGTTTTCTTT	CASRSGQPEVFF
NA	TRBV4-1	NA	TRBJ1-1	TGCTCCAGCAGCCAAGGGCAGACCCGGGACATTGAAGCTTTCTTT	CSSSQGQTRDIEAFF
NA	TRBV29-1	TRBD2	TRBJ2-7	TGCAGCATATACACCGGGACTAGAAGCCACGAGCAGTACTTC	CSIYTGTRSHEQYF
NA	TRBV11-2	TRBD2	TRBJ2-3	TGTGCCAGCAGCTTAGGAACTAGCGGAGGTATAGATACGCAGTATTTT	CASSLGTSGGIDTQYF
many	TRBV5-1	TRBD1	TRBJ2-7	TGCGCCAGCACCACGGGGACAGGGGGCGAGCAGTACTTC	CASTTGTGGEQYF
NA	TRBV4-2	NA	TRBJ2-2	TGTGCCAGCAGCCAAGATCCAGGGACGAACACCGGGGAGCTGTTTTTT	CASSQDPGTNTGELFF
NA	TRBV20-1	NA	TRBJ2-3	TGCAGTGCAGAAAGCACAGATACGCTGTATTTT	CSAESTDTLYF
NA	TRBV4-1	NA	TRBJ1-1	TGCGCCAGCAGCCAAGGGGCTGGAGTTTTCTTT	CASSQGAGVFF
once	TRBV7-9	NA	TRBJ1-1	TGTGCCAGCAGCTTAGGAGGCGTTGGGATTAACACTGAAGCTTTATTT	CASSLGGVGINTEALF
NA	TRBV12-3/TRBV12-4	NA	TRBJ2-7	TGTGCCAGCAGTTTCGACAACGCCTACGAGCAATACTTC	CASSFDNAYEQYF
once	TRBV13	NA	TRBJ1-1	TGTGCCAGCAGCTTCTCTACAACAGATACTGAAGCTTTTTTT	CASSFSTTDTEAFF
many	TRBV28	NA	TRBJ1-1	TGTGCCAGCGGCCGTACAGGGCTGAACACTGAAGCTTTCTTT	CASGRTGLNTEAFF
many	TRBV6-1	TRBD2	TRBJ2-5	TGTGCCAGCAGTGAAAACGGGGGGGAGACCCAGTACTTC	CASSENGGETQYF
once	TRBV11-2	NA	TRBJ2-7	TGTGCCAGCAGCTTAGAGTCGGGGTCGGGCGAGCAGTACTTC	CASSLESGSGEQYF
NA	TRBV5-4	TRBD2	TRBJ2-5	TGTGCCAGCAGCCCTGGGACTAGCGGGAAGATGGAGACCCAGTACTTC	CASSPGTSGKMETQYF
NA	TRBV2	TRBD2	TRBJ2-7	TGTGCCGGCAGTAGCGGGAGCTACGAGCAGTACTTC	CAGSSGSYEQYF
NA	TRBV12-3/TRBV12-4	NA	TRBJ2-2	TGTGCCAGCAGTTTCTTGGGTGCCGGGGAGCTGTTTTTT	CASSFLGAGELFF
NA	TRBV11-1	NA	TRBJ2-5	TGTGCCATCAGCAAAGACATGTACCAAGAGACCCAATACTTC	CAISKDMYQETQYF
large	TRBV6-5	NA	TRBJ2-7	TGTGCCAGCAGTTACGAACGGAACTCCTACGAGCAGTACTTC	CASSYERNSYEQYF
NA	TRBV29-1	TRBD1	TRBJ1-2	TGCGGCGCCGTCGGGGACAGCCATTCCTATGGCTACACCTTC	CGAVGDSHSYGYTF
NA	TRBV20-1	TRBD2	TRBJ2-7	TGCAGTACTAGCGGGGCTTCCTACGAGCAGTACTTC	CSTSGASYEQYF
NA	TRBV6-5	TRBD2	TRBJ2-7	TGTGCCATCACTTACTCGACTAGCGGAGAAGGCGAGCAGTACTTC	CAITYSTSGEGEQYF
many	TRBV20-1	NA	TRBJ2-3	TGCAGTGCTAGAGATGGCTCAAATACCGCGGATACGCAGTATTTT	CSARDGSNTADTQYF
NA	TRBV12-3/TRBV12-4	NA	TRBJ2-7	TGTGCCAGCAGTTTGCATGGGAGCTCCTACGAGCAGTATTTC	CASSLHGSSYEQYF
NA	TRBV5-5	NA	TRBJ1-1	TGTGCCAGCAGACGTGACAGCGCTCGTGGCCCTGAAGCTTTCTTT	CASRRDSARGPEAFF
NA	TRBV28	TRBD1	TRBJ2-2	TGTGCCAGAAGTTCCGGGACAGGGTCGAACACCAGGGAGCTGTTTTTT	CARSSGTGSNTRELFF
NA	TRBV27	NA	TRBJ1-3	TGTGCCAGCAGGCGACAAACGTATGGGGGCCCTGCTGGAAACACCATATATTTT	CASRRQTYGGPAGNTIYF
NA	TRBV11-2	NA	TRBJ2-7	TGTGCCAGCAGCCCCGCGACGTGTGGCGAGCATTACTTC	CASSPATCGEHYF
NA	TRBV11-2	TRBD2	TRBJ2-1	TGTGCCAACAGCCAAGCGGGAGGGGCCTACAATGAGCATTTCTTC	CANSQAGGAYNEHFF
NA	TRBV30	NA	TRBJ2-1	TGTACCTGGAGTCCCTCGATGGGTAGCGGTGCGGGGCAGCTCTTC	CTWSPSMGSGAGQLF
NA	TRBV6-1	NA	TRBJ2-1	TGTACCAGCAAACCCGGACGGGCCGGTGAGCAGTTTTTC	CTSKPGRAGEQFF
many	TRBV5-1	TRBD1	TRBJ1-1	TGCGCCAGCAGCTCGGGACAGGGCGGAACTGAAGCTTTCTTT	CASSSGQGGTEAFF
many	TRBV2	TRBD2	TRBJ2-1	TGTGCCAGCGGAGGGACTAGCGGGGAAGTTGAGCAGTTCTTC	CASGGTSGEVEQFF
NA	TRBV6-6	NA	TRBJ1-1	TGTGCCGCAACACAGAGGGCGTGGTCTGAAGCTTTCTTT	CAATQRAWSEAFF
NA	TRBV5-1	TRBD2	TRBJ2-5	TGCGCCATCAGCTTGTACCCCAGCGGGAGAGGCCCAAACCAAGGGACCCAGTACTTC	CAISLYPSGRGPNQGTQYF
NA	TRBV12-3/TRBV12-4	TRBD2	TRBJ2-7	TGTGCCAGGAGTTTACTATCGGGAGGAGGCGAGCAGTACTTC	CARSLLSGGGEQYF
NA	TRBV5-5	NA	TRBJ2-2	TGTGCCAGTAGCCCTTCCTGGCCCGCCGGGGAGCTGTTTTTT	CASSPSWPAGELFF
NA	TRBV29-1	NA	TRBJ2-3	TGCATCGTCGTGTCCGGGAGCCCTACAGATACGCAGTATTTT	CIVVSGSPTDTQYF
NA	TRBV10-3	NA	TRBJ1-4	TGTGCCATCGGAACAGGGTCGGGTGAAAAACTGTTTTTT	CAIGTGSGEKLFF
NA	TRBV6-6	NA	TRBJ2-7	TGTGCCAGTAGCGGGACAGGGACCTGCGAGCAGTACTTC	CASSGTGTCEQYF
NA	TRBV20-1	NA	TRBJ1-2	TGCAGCGCTATAGAAGGGGGTGAAAACTATGGCTACACTTTC	CSAIEGGENYGYTF
NA	TRBV11-1	NA	TRBJ1-1	TGTGCCATCTGCTCAGCGCCGGGGGCTGAAGCTTTCTTT	CAICSAPGAEAFF
NA	TRBV15	NA	TRBJ2-7	TGTGCCACCAGTTTGTACCTTAAAGAGGACGAGCAGTACTTC	CATSLYLKEDEQYF
NA	TRBV29-1	NA	TRBJ1-1	TGCAGCGTTGAGCCTTGGAGGGACTCAGAAGTTTTCTTT	CSVEPWRDSEVFF
NA	TRBV6-5	NA	TRBJ2-7	TGTGCCAGCAGTTCCCTTAGCAGGAGGGCTGAGGGCGAGCAGTACTTC	CASSSLSRRAEGEQYF
NA	TRBV28	NA	TRBJ2-4	TGTGCCGGCACTTTATACCCCCTAGCCCAAAACATTCAGTACTTC	CAGTLYPLAQNIQYF